The sequence of this T cell receptor beta chain was determined in a study of identifying expanded T cells in peripheral blood. During the collection period, no donor immune events like infections were recorded. This clone appeared once. The antigen is undetermined. Whole-study results and caveats: Technical replicates showed around 1.2 changed clones; two weeks 15 to 20; four weeks 19.

TCRdb keeps only in-frame clones here, not all; method: immunoSEQ multiplex PCR. Of 65,000 to 95,000 clones listed, about 90% are singletons. The sequence derives from a person aged 18 to 70 in good health. Sequences were obtained from blood.

The CDR3 DNA follows: TGTGCCAGCAGTGAGGGGACCTATAGCAATCAGCCCCAGCATTTT. Amino acids: CASSEGTYSNQPQHF. The chain employs TRBV25-1 and TRBJ1-5; tentatively, D is TRBD1 (5 bases). Germline V gene data show CDR1 as MGHDK and CDR2 as SYGVNS. CDR3 length: 15 residues. The V and J ends lost 3 bases and 0 bases respectively, with 9 bases between them. The full variable domain, rest sourced from reference TRBV25-1 and TRBJ1-5, is EADIYQTPRYLVIGTGKKITLECSQTMGHDKMYWYQQDPGMELHLIHYSYGVNSTEKGDLSSESTVSRIRTEHFPLTLESARPSHTSQYLCASSEGTYSNQPQHFGDGTRLSIL.